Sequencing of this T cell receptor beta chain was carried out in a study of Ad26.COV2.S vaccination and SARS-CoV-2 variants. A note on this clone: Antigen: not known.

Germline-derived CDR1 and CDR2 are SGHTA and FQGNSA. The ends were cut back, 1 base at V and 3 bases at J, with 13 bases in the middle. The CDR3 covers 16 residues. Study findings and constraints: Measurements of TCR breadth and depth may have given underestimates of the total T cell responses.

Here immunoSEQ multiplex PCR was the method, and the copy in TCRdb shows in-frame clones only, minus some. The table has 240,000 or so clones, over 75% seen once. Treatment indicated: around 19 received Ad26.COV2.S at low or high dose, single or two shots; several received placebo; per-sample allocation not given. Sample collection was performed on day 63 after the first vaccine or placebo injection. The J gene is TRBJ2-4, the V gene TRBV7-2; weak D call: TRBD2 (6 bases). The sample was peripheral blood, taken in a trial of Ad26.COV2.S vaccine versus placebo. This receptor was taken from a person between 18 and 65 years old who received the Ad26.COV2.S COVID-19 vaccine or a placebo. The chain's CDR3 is CASSLDGGVNKNIQYF. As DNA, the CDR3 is TGTGCCAGCAGCTTAGATGGCGGGGTGAACAAAAACATTCAGTACTTC.